Below, 5 T cell receptor beta chains from the same sample are listed, as sequenced in a study of blood T cell repertoires in COVID-19. The protocol was immunoSEQ multiplex PCR, while the TCRdb copy is restricted to in-frame clones and leaves out a portion. The table has roughly 330,000 clones, approximately 88% seen once. The sequencing sample was made of peripheral blood. The receptors come from a woman between 50 and 59 years old with active or convalescent COVID-19.

This clone was seen just once. This chain uses TRBV7-2 with TRBJ2-1, with 11 nucleotides matching TRBD1. The ends lost 1 base at V and 7 bases at J; junction bases unmatched: 3. The CDR3 sequence is 15 residues long. From germline, CDR1 is SGHTA and CDR2 FQGNSA. The CDR3 DNA follows: TGTGCCAGCAGCTTAGGGACAGGGGGCCGGAATGAGCAGTTCTTC. Amino acid sequence: CASSLGTGGRNEQFF.

V usage is TRBV25-1 and J usage is TRBJ1-2; 7 bases match TRBD1. The CDR3 sequence is 16 residues long. The V gene end was trimmed by 4 bases and the J gene end by 7 bases; junction bases not matched to a gene: 15. The germline V gene encodes CDR1 MGHDK and CDR2 SYGVNS. CDR3 sequence (DNA): TGTGCCAGCAGTGCCCTATCGACAGGGAGCGGCTTTGGCTACACCTTC. It yields the protein CASSALSTGSGFGYTF.

The rearrangement links TRBV7-2 to TRBJ1-1; 7 bases fit TRBD1. Germline V CDR1 and CDR2: SGHTA, FQGNSA. The CDR3 is 17 amino acids. V was clipped by 5 bases and J by 6 bases; unmatched bases: 18. CDR3 protein: CASSPGTVQIVVSEAFF. The CDR3 region has the DNA TGTGCCAGCAGCCCTGGGACAGTGCAAATAGTTGTCTCTGAAGCTTTCTTT.

The V gene is TRBV7-8, the J gene TRBJ2-3; TRBD1 agrees at 9 bases. CDR1 SGHVS and CDR2 FQNEAQ come from the germline V gene. The CDR3 contains 16 residues. With 5 bases clipped from V and 6 bases from J, the junction kept 12 bases outside the gene matches. CDR3 in DNA: TGTGCCAGCAGCCCCTGGGGACAGGGAGGGTCGGATACGCAGTATTTT. The encoded protein is CASSPWGQGGSDTQYF.

The rearrangement uses TRBV19 and TRBJ1-2; D remains unclear. Germline CDR1 and CDR2: LNHDA and SQIVND (reference sequence). CDR3 length: 12 amino acids. V dropped 0 bases and J dropped 5 bases, with 4 bases sitting between them. CDR3 DNA sequence: TGTGCCAGTAGTATAGATCCGTATGGCTACACCTTC. It translates to CASSIDPYGYTF.